This TCR beta chain derives from a study of vaccination effects on CD4 cells after COVID-19. With 1 base removed from V and 7 bases from J, the gap between germline ends came to 9 bases. This CDR3 spans 14 amino acids. Per the germline V gene, CDR1 is SGHRS and CDR2 is YFSETQ. Sequenced by immunoSEQ multiplex PCR; TCRdb stores in-frame clones only, minus some. The sample holds tens of thousands of clones, roughly 80% seen once. Culture lasted 10 days before CD4+ T cell isolation. Of the BNT162b2 and mRNA-1273 vaccines, participants received two doses of one or the other. Nucleocapsid antibody tests were negative, and the vaccine recipients had no prior SARS-CoV-2 infection. As to this clone: Its antigen remains unknown.

General observations from the study: The study found that only 1 of 255 vaccine-induced clones from healthy vaccinees cross-reacted with common cold coronaviruses.

Source: CD4+ T cells from PBMCs cultured without peptide, taken after COVID-19 vaccination. V and J are TRBV5-1 and TRBJ2-6; D is undetermined. The sequence was obtained from a human donor who received a COVID-19 vaccine. CDR3 loop: CASSLTVGANVLTF. CDR3 DNA: TGCGCCAGCAGCTTGACAGTAGGTGCCAACGTCCTGACTTTC.